Listed here are 32 T cell receptor beta chains from one sample, sequenced in a study of beta chain features in type 1 diabetes. The entirety of the isolated RNA underwent reverse transcription, so expressed TCRB transcripts were sequenced. Profiled with immunoSEQ multiplex PCR; TCRdb holds only in-frame clones, not every one. Of fewer than 900,000 clones in the sample, roughly a sixth were seen once. The material sequenced was naive CD4+ T cells from blood. These receptors came from a woman between 18 and 30 years old in good health.

This clone was detected a few times. CDR3 amino acids: CASSQSPGLRAEAFF. CDR3 DNA: TGCGCCAGCAGTCAATCGCCCGGGTTACGGGCTGAAGCTTTCTTT. The chain combines TRBV23-1 with TRBJ1-1; the D is unclear. TRBV23-1 is an ORF; its function is uncertain. The ends were cut back, 0 bases at V and 6 bases at J, with 14 bases in the middle. This CDR3 has 15 residues.

The chain employs TRBV19 and TRBJ1-5; D unclear. V lost 1 base and J 0 bases, leaving 7 bases between the germline ends. The germline gives CDR1 LNHDA, CDR2 SQIVND (reference sequence). This CDR3 has 15 residues. Here the CDR3 reads CASSIGRYSNQPQHF. For the CDR3, the DNA is TGTGCCAGTAGTATAGGTAGATATAGCAATCAGCCCCAGCATTTT.

The rearrangement links TRBV9 to TRBJ2-2; 9 bases map to TRBD2. The J segment lost 7 bases and the V segment lost 6 bases, leaving 7 bases of the junction unmatched. CDR3 length: 14 residues. CDR1 and CDR2 from the germline V gene are SGDLS and YYNGEE. CDR3 protein: CASTHGLANGELFF. Here the CDR3 DNA reads TGTGCCAGCACCCATGGACTAGCGAACGGGGAGCTGTTTTTT.

This clone has more than one count but fewer than ten. The chain has TRBV7-9 and TRBJ1-1; tentative D call: TRBD1 (6 bases). The CDR3 has 15 residues. Trimming took off 5 bases at V and 0 bases at J, with 13 bases between the two ends. Germline V lookup: CDR1 SEHNR, CDR2 FQNEAQ (reference sequence). The CDR3 DNA follows: TGTGCCAGCAGCCCCCGGCAGGGGTTGAACACTGAAGCTTTCTTT. Amino acid sequence: CASSPRQGLNTEAFF. Complete variable domain (other parts from reference TRBV7-9 and TRBJ1-1): DTGVSQNPRHKITKRGQNVTFRCDPISEHNRLYWYRQTLGQGPEFLTYFQNEAQLEKSRLLSDRFSAERPKGSFSTLEIQRTEQGDSAMYLCASSPRQGLNTEAFFGQGTRLTVV.

This sequence joins TRBV7-2 and TRBJ2-3; 10 positions match TRBD2. Germline values: CDR1 SGHTA, CDR2 FQGNSA. The trim removed 2 bases at V and 4 bases at J, leaving 6 bases unmatched. The CDR3 sequence is 16 residues long. In nucleotides, the CDR3 is TGTGCCAGCAGCTTAACAGCGGGAGGGCCGTCAGATACGCAGTATTTT. Encoded protein: CASSLTAGGPSDTQYF.

The chain employs TRBV5-4 and TRBJ2-1; TRBD2 matches at 10 bases. The trim removed 3 bases at V and 2 bases at J, leaving 2 bases unmatched. The CDR3 length is 15 residues. In germline, CDR1 is SGHNT, CDR2 YYREEE (reference sequence). CDR3 sequence (DNA): TGTGCCAGCAGCTCCGGACTAGCGGCCTACAATGAGCAGTTCTTC. It codes for CASSSGLAAYNEQFF.

The genes are TRBV2 and TRBJ1-2; D unclear. V lost 7 bases and J 2 bases, leaving 8 bases between the germline ends. The CDR3 covers 12 residues. CDR1 is SNHLY and CDR2 is FYNNEI in the germline V gene. The CDR3 reads CASTGENYGYTF. Written as DNA, the CDR3 is TGTGCCAGCACTGGAGAGAACTATGGCTACACCTTC.

The sample holds a few counts of this clone. The gene calls are TRBV7-6 and TRBJ2-5, with 11 bases that match TRBD2. Germline loops: CDR1 SGHVS, CDR2 FNYEAQ. The V gene end was trimmed by 1 base and the J gene end by 2 bases; junction bases not matched to a gene: 3. The CDR3 is made up of 16 amino acids. This chain's CDR3 is CASSLVRLAGQETQYF. In DNA, the CDR3 is TGTGCCAGCAGCTTAGTTAGACTAGCGGGACAAGAGACCCAGTACTTC. The variable domain in full, completed from reference TRBV7-6 and TRBJ2-5, reads GAGVSQSPRYKVTKRGQDVALRCDPISGHVSLYWYRQALGQGPEFLTYFNYEAQQDKSGLPNDRFSAERPEGSISTLTIQRTEQRDSAMYRCASSLVRLAGQETQYFGPGTRLLVL.

CDR3 sequence reads: CSAEGGIAFF. CDR3 nucleotide sequence: TGCAGTGCGGAAGGGGGAATAGCTTTCTTT. The V gene is TRBV20-1, the J gene TRBJ1-1, with D possibly being TRBD1 (6 bases). The CDR3 length is 10 residues. Germline CDR1 is DFQATT and CDR2 is SNEGSKA (reference sequence). Trimming took 6 bases from V and 10 from J, leaving 12 bases between them.

J is TRBJ1-4 and V is TRBV27, with TRBD1 identical over 8 bases. With 5 bases clipped from V and 3 bases from J, the junction kept 5 bases outside the gene matches. Germline-derived CDR1 and CDR2 are MNHEY and SMNVEV (reference sequence). The CDR3 has 15 amino acids. DNA for the CDR3: TGTGCCAGCAGTCCGAGGACAGGGTCTAATGAAAAACTGTTTTTT. Encoded protein: CASSPRTGSNEKLFF.

In this sample, this clone turned up a few times. The V gene is TRBV7-9, the J gene TRBJ2-3; D is possibly TRBD1 or TRBD2 (5 bases each). CDR1 is SEHNR, CDR2 FQNEAQ, per germline (reference sequence). CDR3 length: 13 amino acids. V was clipped by 5 bases and J by 5 bases, with 11 bases between them. For the CDR3, the DNA is TGTGCCAGCAGCAGTAATGGGGGAGATACGCAGTATTTT. Translating gives CASSSNGGDTQYF.

In its sample, this clone was seen a few times. The same CDR3 arises from other DNA sequences in this sample as well. The chain joins TRBV7-2 to TRBJ2-5, with D perhaps matching TRBD1 (6 bases). Germline V gene sequence: CDR1 SGHTA, CDR2 FQGNSA. This CDR3 is built from 13 residues. Trimming stripped 1 base from V and 5 bases from J, with 8 bases between. CDR3 DNA sequence: TGTGCCAGCAGCTTAGGGGGGCTCGAGACCCAGTACTTC. As protein: CASSLGGLETQYF.

This clone was found a few times. The rearrangement links TRBV18 to TRBJ2-7; 10 bases agree with TRBD2. The CDR3 consists of 15 residues. V was clipped by 2 bases and J by 2 bases; unmatched bases: 3. The germline V gene has CDR1 KGHSH and CDR2 LQKENI. CDR3: CASSPALAGTYEQYF. The CDR3 region has the DNA TGTGCCAGCTCACCAGCACTAGCGGGGACCTACGAGCAGTACTTC.

This clone came up a few times. This rearrangement joins TRBV4-2 to TRBJ2-1, with 10 nucleotides matching TRBD2. The V and J ends lost 1 base and 9 bases, in that order; junction bases with no gene match: 6. This CDR3 is 15 amino acids long. Germline V lookup: CDR1 LGHNA, CDR2 YNFKEQ. The CDR3 is CASSQVSGRAFEQFF. The CDR3 region has the DNA TGTGCCAGCAGCCAAGTAAGCGGGAGGGCATTTGAGCAGTTCTTC.

V usage is TRBV29-1 and J usage is TRBJ2-3; 13 bases match TRBD2. V shed 7 bases and J 2 bases; nucleotides not matched to a gene: 3. Germline V gene lookup returns CDR1 SQVTM and CDR2 ANQGSEA. The CDR3 spans 14 residues. The CDR3 is CSAGLAGHTDTQYF. Written as DNA, the CDR3 is TGCAGCGCGGGACTAGCGGGGCACACAGATACGCAGTATTTT.

The chain carries TRBV2 and TRBJ2-5; 10 nucleotides agree with TRBD2. V shed 6 bases, J shed 10 bases, and the junction held 11 bases outside the gene matches. The CDR3 runs to 14 residues. Germline lookup yields CDR1 SNHLY and CDR2 FYNNEI. The CDR3 nucleotides read TGTGCCAGCAGCCCCACTAGCGGGATAGGGCGCCAGTACTTC. This codes for CASSPTSGIGRQYF.

The rearrangement links TRBV18 to TRBJ2-5; D gene uncertain. The CDR3 is made up of 14 amino acids. The V end was cut by 2 bases, the J end by 2 bases, with 9 bases between. Germline CDR1 KGHSH, CDR2 LQKENI. Here the CDR3 DNA reads TGTGCCAGCTCACCAAGTCGGGTGCAAGAGACCCAGTACTTC. Its translation: CASSPSRVQETQYF.

Remarks on this clone: Other nucleotide sequences from this sample produce the same CDR3. The gene calls are TRBV18 and TRBJ1-1; no reliable D call. V lost 3 bases and J lost 0, with 5 bases in between. Germline-derived CDR1 and CDR2 are KGHSH and LQKENI. CDR3 size: 13 residues. CDR3 sequence (DNA): TGTGCCAGCTCACCTCCGATGAACACTGAAGCTTTCTTT. Protein: CASSPPMNTEAFF.

The gene calls are TRBV15 and TRBJ2-3; possible D gene TRBD2, 6 bases. Germline lookup yields CDR1 LNHNV and CDR2 YYDKDF (reference sequence). V was pared by 2 bases and J by 1 base, with 22 bases between. CDR3 length: 19 amino acids. The CDR3 sequence: CATSRPPGTQGLRTDTQYF. In DNA, the CDR3 is TGTGCCACCAGCAGACCTCCCGGGACTCAGGGACTTCGCACAGATACGCAGTATTTT.

This clone was seen more than once but under ten times. V usage is TRBV5-6 and J usage is TRBJ1-1; D is uncertain. CDR1 SGHDT and CDR2 YYEEEE come from the germline V gene. This CDR3 is built from 12 residues. Trimming took off 0 bases at V and 7 bases at J, with 7 bases between the two ends. CDR3 amino acids: CASSLGQIEAFF. In DNA, the CDR3 is TGTGCCAGCAGCTTGGGGCAGATTGAAGCTTTCTTT. Based on the CDR3 plus reference TRBV5-6 and TRBJ1-1, the full variable domain is DAGVTQSPTHLIKTRGQQVTLRCSPKSGHDTVSWYQQALGQGPQFIFQYYEEEERQRGNFPDRFSGHQFPNYSSELNVNALLLGDSALYLCASSLGQIEAFFGQGTRLTVV.

This clone was picked up a small number of times. This chain connects TRBV28 to TRBJ2-5; D is perhaps TRBD1 (6 bases). Trimming removed 11 bases at V and 3 bases at J, with 16 bases between. The CDR3 extends over 13 amino acids. The germline V gene has CDR1 MDHEN and CDR2 SYDVKM. This CDR3 reads CAGSGTRKETQYF. CDR3 in DNA: TGTGCCGGGTCCGGGACAAGGAAAGAGACCCAGTACTTC. The variable domain in full, completed from reference TRBV28 and TRBJ2-5, reads DVKVTQSSRYLVKRTGEKVFLECVQDMDHENMFWYRQDPGLGLRLIYFSYDVKMKEKGDIPEGYSVSREKKERFSLILESASTNQTSMYLCAGSGTRKETQYFGPGTRLLVL.

The sample holds a few counts of this clone. This chain links TRBV7-2 with TRBJ2-7, with D tentatively TRBD1 (8 bases). Deletions cut 5 bases from V and 4 bases from J, with 18 bases between. The germline CDR1 and CDR2 sequences are SGHTA and FQGNSA. CDR3 length: 15 amino acids. The CDR3 loop is CASSNKQGGGYEQYF. The CDR3 DNA follows: TGTGCCAGCAGCAACAAACAGGGGGGAGGGTACGAGCAGTACTTC.

The chain joins TRBV28 to TRBJ2-5; 11 bases map to TRBD2. CDR1 is MDHEN, CDR2 SYDVKM, per germline. The CDR3 sequence is 15 residues long. V shed 1 base and J 3 bases; nucleotides not matched to a gene: 1. CDR3 bases: TGTGCCAGCAGTTTATTACTAGCGGGAGAAGAGACCCAGTACTTC. Its translation is CASSLLLAGEETQYF. Filled out from reference TRBV28 and TRBJ2-5, the complete variable domain reads DVKVTQSSRYLVKRTGEKVFLECVQDMDHENMFWYRQDPGLGLRLIYFSYDVKMKEKGDIPEGYSVSREKKERFSLILESASTNQTSMYLCASSLLLAGEETQYFGPGTRLLVL.

A few counts support this clone. The chain recombines TRBV6-5 with TRBJ2-6; D gene ambiguous. V was shortened by 6 bases and J by 0 bases, with 9 bases between the two germline ends. Germline CDR1 and CDR2: MNHEY and SVGAGI. The CDR3 has 15 amino acids. The CDR3 DNA reads TGTGCCAGCAGCATCCGAAACTCTGGGGCCAACGTCCTGACTTTC. Its protein product is CASSIRNSGANVLTF.

On this clone itself: Other DNA sequences within the sample encode an identical CDR3. The rearrangement links TRBV7-2 to TRBJ2-1; D gene uncertain. Trimming left V 4 bases short and J 10 bases short, with 8 bases between. Germline V gene lookup returns CDR1 SGHTA and CDR2 FQGNSA. This CDR3 region has 11 residues. CDR3 in amino acids: CASSSAREQFF. In DNA form, the CDR3 reads TGTGCCAGCAGCTCCGCCCGGGAGCAGTTCTTC.

This clone was counted a few times. The chain combines TRBV5-8 with TRBJ2-6, with D unresolved. Germline V lookup: CDR1 SGHTS, CDR2 YDEGEE. V was trimmed by 8 bases and J by 4 bases, leaving 10 bases between them. The CDR3 covers 13 residues. CDR3 protein: CARWGSGANVLTF. For the CDR3, the DNA is TGTGCCAGGTGGGGTTCAGGGGCCAACGTCCTGACTTTC.

The chain recombines TRBV19 with TRBJ1-5, with 7 positions matching TRBD1. The CDR3 is 15 amino acids. V dropped 4 bases and J dropped 10; count of bases not matched to a gene: 13. Germline CDR1 is LNHDA and CDR2 is SQIVND (reference sequence). CDR3 protein: CASSTRTGRLGPQHF. The CDR3 DNA sequence: TGTGCCAGTAGTACGCGGACAGGCCGATTGGGACCCCAGCATTTT.

This clone has just a few counts. The chain is built from TRBV7-9 and TRBJ1-4; no definite D call. Per germline, CDR1 SEHNR and CDR2 FQNEAQ (reference sequence). The CDR3 totals 13 residues. Trimming pared 4 bases from V and 8 bases from J, leaving 11 bases between. The CDR3 nucleotides read TGTGCCAGCAGCTCGGATCGAGGCGAAAAACTGTTTTTT. This gives the protein CASSSDRGEKLFF.

V gene TRBV6-5 combines with J gene TRBJ2-3; D is ambiguous. From germline, CDR1 is MNHEY and CDR2 SVGAGI. Trimming took off 4 bases at V and 5 bases at J, with 13 bases between the two ends. CDR3 size: 14 residues. The CDR3 coding sequence is TGTGCCAGCAGTTCGGTTGGTCAATTAGATACGCAGTATTTT. Translating it yields CASSSVGQLDTQYF.

V and J are TRBV11-2 and TRBJ2-1; perhaps TRBD2 as D (7 bases). Trimming took off 7 bases at V and 10 bases at J, with 17 bases between the two ends. The germline gives CDR1 SGHAT, CDR2 FQNNGV. The CDR3 runs to 13 residues. The CDR3 sequence: CASTNPGGQEQFF. For the CDR3, the DNA is TGTGCCAGCACCAACCCCGGGGGGCAGGAGCAGTTCTTC.

To note about this clone: This sample includes further DNA sequences coding for the same CDR3. V usage is TRBV7-9 and J usage is TRBJ2-5; 9 bases are shared with TRBD2. V was pared by 1 base and J by 3 bases, with 0 bases of the junction left unmatched. Germline V gene lookup returns CDR1 SEHNR and CDR2 FQNEAQ (reference sequence). This CDR3 is built from 14 residues. As DNA, the CDR3 is TGTGCCAGCAGCTTAGGACTAGCGGAAGAGACCCAGTACTTC. Translated: CASSLGLAEETQYF.

This clone was seen more than once but under ten times. This rearrangement joins TRBV21-1 to TRBJ2-1; TRBD1, the table's D call, lacks a check against the DNA. TRBV21-1 is a recognized pseudogene. The CDR3 covers 20 residues. CDR3 region: CASSPQVIEWGPSSYNEQFF. The DNA for the CDR3 is TGTGCCAGCAGCCCCCAAGTAATTGAGTGGGGCCCCAGCTCCTACAATGAGCAGTTCTTC.